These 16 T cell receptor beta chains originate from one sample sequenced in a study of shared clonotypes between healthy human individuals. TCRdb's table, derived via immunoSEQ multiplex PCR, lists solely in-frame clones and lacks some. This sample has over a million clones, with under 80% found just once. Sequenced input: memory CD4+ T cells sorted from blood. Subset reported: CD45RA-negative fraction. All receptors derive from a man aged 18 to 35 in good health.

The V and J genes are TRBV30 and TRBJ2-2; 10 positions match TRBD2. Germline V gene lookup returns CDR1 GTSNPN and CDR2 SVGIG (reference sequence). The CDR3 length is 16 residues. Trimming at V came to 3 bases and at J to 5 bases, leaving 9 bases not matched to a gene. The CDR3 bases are TGTGCCTGGAGAAAAGGGACTAGCGTATTGACCGGGGAGCTGTTTTTT. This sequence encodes CAWRKGTSVLTGELFF.

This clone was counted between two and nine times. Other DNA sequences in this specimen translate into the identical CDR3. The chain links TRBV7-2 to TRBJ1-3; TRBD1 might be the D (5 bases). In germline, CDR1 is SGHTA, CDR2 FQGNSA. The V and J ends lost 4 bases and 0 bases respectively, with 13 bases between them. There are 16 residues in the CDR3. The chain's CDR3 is CASSSRPGRSGNTIYF. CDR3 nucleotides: TGTGCCAGCAGCTCAAGACCAGGGCGCTCTGGAAACACCATATATTTT.

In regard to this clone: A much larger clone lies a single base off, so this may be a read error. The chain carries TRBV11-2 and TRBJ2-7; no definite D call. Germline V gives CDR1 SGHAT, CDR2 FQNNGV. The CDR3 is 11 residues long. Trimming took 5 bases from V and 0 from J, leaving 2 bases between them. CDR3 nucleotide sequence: TGTGCCAGCAGCATCTCCTACGAGCAGTACTTC. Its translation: CASSISYEQYF.

DNA for the CDR3: TGCGCCAGCAGCTTGGTTCAGGGGAGGGTCATGAACACTGAAGCTTTCTTT. Translating gives CASSLVQGRVMNTEAFF. The gene calls are TRBV5-1 and TRBJ1-1, with a possible D match to TRBD1 (6 bases). Germline values: CDR1 SGHRS, CDR2 YFSETQ. Trimming left V 0 bases short and J 0 bases short, with 15 bases between. The CDR3 is 17 amino acids.

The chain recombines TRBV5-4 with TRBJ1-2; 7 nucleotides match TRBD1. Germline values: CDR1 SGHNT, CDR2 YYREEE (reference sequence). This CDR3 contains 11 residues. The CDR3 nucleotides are TGTGCTAGACAGGGCTCCGGTGGCTACACCTTC. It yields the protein CARQGSGGYTF.

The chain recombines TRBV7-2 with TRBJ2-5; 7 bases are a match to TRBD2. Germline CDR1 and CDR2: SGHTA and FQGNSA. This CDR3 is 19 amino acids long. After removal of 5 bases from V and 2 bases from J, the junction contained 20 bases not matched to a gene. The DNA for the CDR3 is TGTGCCAGCAGCCCGTGGAAACGGGGGAAGCGGGGACCACAAGAGACCCAGTACTTC. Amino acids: CASSPWKRGKRGPQETQYF.

CDR3 bases: TGTGCCAGCAGCCCAGGACCCAACTACGAGCAGTACTTC. Protein: CASSPGPNYEQYF. The chain carries TRBV7-3 and TRBJ2-7; no clear D gene. The germline V and J ends were trimmed by 5 bases and 3 bases, with 11 bases remaining between them. Per germline, CDR1 SGHTA and CDR2 FQGTGA. The CDR3 is 13 amino acids.

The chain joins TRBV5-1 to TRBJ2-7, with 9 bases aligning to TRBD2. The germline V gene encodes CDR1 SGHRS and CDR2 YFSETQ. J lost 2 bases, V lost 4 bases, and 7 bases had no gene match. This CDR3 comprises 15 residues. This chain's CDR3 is CASSLSGGSPYEQYF. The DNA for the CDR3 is TGCGCCAGCAGCCTAAGCGGGGGGTCTCCCTACGAGCAGTACTTC.

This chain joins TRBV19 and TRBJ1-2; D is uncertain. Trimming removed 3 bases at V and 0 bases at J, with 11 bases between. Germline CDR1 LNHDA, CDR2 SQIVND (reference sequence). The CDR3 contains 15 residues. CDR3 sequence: CASSIATRPNYGYTF. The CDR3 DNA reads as TGTGCCAGTAGTATTGCAACGCGACCTAACTATGGCTACACCTTC.

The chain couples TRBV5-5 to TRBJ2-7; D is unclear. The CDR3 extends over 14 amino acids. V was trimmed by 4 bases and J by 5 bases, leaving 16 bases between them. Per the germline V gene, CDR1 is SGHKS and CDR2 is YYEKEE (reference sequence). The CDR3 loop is CASSRDSGRDEQYF. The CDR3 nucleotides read TGTGCCAGCAGCCGCGACTCAGGCCGCGACGAGCAGTACTTC.

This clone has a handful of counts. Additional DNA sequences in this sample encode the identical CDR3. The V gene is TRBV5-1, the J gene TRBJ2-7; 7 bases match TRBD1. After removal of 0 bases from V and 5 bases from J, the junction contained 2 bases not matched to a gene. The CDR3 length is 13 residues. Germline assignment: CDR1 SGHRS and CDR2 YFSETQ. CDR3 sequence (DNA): TGCGCCAGCAGCTTGGGACAGGGTGACGAGCAGTACTTC. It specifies CASSLGQGDEQYF. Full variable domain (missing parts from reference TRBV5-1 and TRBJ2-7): KAGVTQTPRYLIKTRGQQVTLSCSPISGHRSVSWYQQTPGQGLQFLFEYFSETQRNKGNFPGRFSGRQFSNSRSEMNVSTLELGDSALYLCASSLGQGDEQYFGPGTRLTVT.

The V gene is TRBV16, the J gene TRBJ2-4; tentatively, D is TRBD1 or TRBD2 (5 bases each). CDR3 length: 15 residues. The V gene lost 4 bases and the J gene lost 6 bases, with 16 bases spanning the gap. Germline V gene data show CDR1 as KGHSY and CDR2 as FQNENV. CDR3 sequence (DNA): TGTGCCAGCAGCCTAAGCGGTCATGGGGGAAACATTCAGTACTTC. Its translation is CASSLSGHGGNIQYF.

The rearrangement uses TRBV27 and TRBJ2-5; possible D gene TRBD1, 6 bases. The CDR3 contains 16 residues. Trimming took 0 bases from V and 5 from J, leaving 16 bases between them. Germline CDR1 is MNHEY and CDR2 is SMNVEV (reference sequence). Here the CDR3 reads CASSLSSNRARETQYF. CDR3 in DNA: TGTGCCAGCAGTTTATCGAGTAACAGGGCGAGGGAGACCCAGTACTTC.

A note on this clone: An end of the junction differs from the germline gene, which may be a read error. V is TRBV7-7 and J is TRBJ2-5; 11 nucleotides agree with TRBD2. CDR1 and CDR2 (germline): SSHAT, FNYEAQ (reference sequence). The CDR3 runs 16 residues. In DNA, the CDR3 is TGTGCTAGCAGCCTCGGGACTAGCGGTGGGGGGGAGACCCAGTACTTC. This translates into CASSLGTSGGGETQYF.

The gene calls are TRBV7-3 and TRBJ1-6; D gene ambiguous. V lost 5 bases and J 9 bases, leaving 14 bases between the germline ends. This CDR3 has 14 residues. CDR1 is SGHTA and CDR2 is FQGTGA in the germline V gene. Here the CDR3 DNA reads TGTGCCAGCAGCCTAGACACCACGGGTTCACCCCTCCACTTT. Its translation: CASSLDTTGSPLHF.

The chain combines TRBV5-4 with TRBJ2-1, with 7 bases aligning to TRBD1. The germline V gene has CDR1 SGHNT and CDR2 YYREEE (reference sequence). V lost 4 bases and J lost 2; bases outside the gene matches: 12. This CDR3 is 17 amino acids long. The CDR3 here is CASSTKTGKLTYNEQFF. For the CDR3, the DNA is TGTGCCAGCAGCACCAAGACAGGGAAGTTAACCTACAATGAGCAGTTCTTC.